The next 11 T cell receptor beta chains were all read from a single sample in a study of human T cells and chemical hapten exposure. Each CDR3 protein is one row after TCRdb ran MiXCR on the 5' RACE reads. The sample records about 80,000 distinct CDR3 sequences, less than 9.5% being singletons. Total RNA was isolated from whole blood that had not been fractionated. The source is a male donor in good health.

The DNA for the CDR3 is TGCAGTGCTAGAGGGACAGGGGGGCGTCAGCCCCAGCATTTT. Translation: CSARGTGGRQPQHF. The gene calls are TRBV20-1 and TRBJ1-5; TRBD1 agrees at 10 bases. The CDR3 spans 14 residues. The junction had 3 bases not matched to a gene; V was cut back by 1 base and J by 6 bases. Per germline, CDR1 DFQATT and CDR2 SNEGSKA (reference sequence).

Ten or more counts support this clonotype. V and J are TRBV4-3 and TRBJ2-1; 7 nucleotides align to TRBD2. The junction had 9 bases not matched to a gene; V was cut back by 4 bases and J by 3 bases. This CDR3 is built from 16 residues. Germline V gives CDR1 LGHNA, CDR2 YSLEER. The CDR3 loop is CASSPAAGVFYNEQFF. The DNA for the CDR3 is TGCGCCAGCAGCCCCGCGGCGGGGGTCTTCTACAATGAGCAGTTCTTC.

At least ten counts were recorded for this clonotype. CDR3 loop: CASSTSWGGRRGNTIYF. CDR3 DNA sequence: TGTGCCAGCAGTACCAGTTGGGGGGGGCGAAGAGGAAACACCATATATTTT. V is TRBV12-3 or TRBV12-4 and J is TRBJ1-3, with D perhaps TRBD1 (6 bases). The CDR3 covers 17 residues. Trimming cost V 5 bases and J 4 bases, with 21 bases left between them.

This clonotype was detected many times. The J gene is TRBJ2-2, the V gene TRBV11-2, with D possibly matching TRBD1 (5 bases). V gave up 3 bases and J gave up 4 bases, with 12 bases separating them. Per the germline V gene, CDR1 is SGHAT and CDR2 is FQNNGV. The CDR3 runs 15 residues. The CDR3 nucleotides read TGTGCCAGCAGCTTTATTCCAGGGCCCACCGGGGAGCTGTTTTTT. Protein product: CASSFIPGPTGELFF. The full variable domain, rest sourced from reference TRBV11-2 and TRBJ2-2, is EAGVAQSPRYKIIEKRQSVAFWCNPISGHATLYWYQQILGQGPKLLIQFQNNGVVDDSQLPKDRFSAERLKGVDSTLKIQPAKLEDSAVYLCASSFIPGPTGELFFGEGSRLTVL.

This sequence joins TRBV29-1 and TRBJ1-1; weak D call: TRBD1 (5 bases). The CDR3 is 14 amino acids. Germline V CDR1 and CDR2: SQVTM, ANQGSEA. The V end lost 3 bases, the J end lost 1 base, and 12 bases lay between the germline ends. The CDR3 protein is CSVDREVGNTEAFF. CDR3 nucleotides: TGCAGCGTTGACAGGGAGGTAGGGAACACTGAAGCTTTCTTT.

J is TRBJ1-1 and V is TRBV5-4, with TRBD1 identical over 7 bases. This CDR3 spans 14 amino acids. Germline CDR1 SGHNT, CDR2 YYREEE (reference sequence). Losses at the gene ends were 4 bases for V and 5 bases for J; bases not matched to a gene: 8. CDR3 nucleotides: TGTGCCAGCAGCATGACAGGGCAGAAGACTGAAGCTTTCTTT. It translates to CASSMTGQKTEAFF.

This clonotype was counted many times. V and J are TRBV5-4 and TRBJ1-4, with TRBD1 identical over 9 bases. There are 16 residues in the CDR3. V shed 4 bases and J 8 bases; nucleotides not matched to a gene: 12. Germline V CDR1 and CDR2: SGHNT, YYREEE (reference sequence). The CDR3: CASSPGDREGEEKLFF. The CDR3 DNA reads TGTGCCAGCAGCCCGGGGGACAGGGAGGGCGAAGAAAAACTGTTTTTT.

This clonotype showed up just a few times. This rearrangement joins TRBV7-9 to TRBJ1-2, with D perhaps matching TRBD1 (5 bases). Trimming left V 5 bases short and J 4 bases short, with 14 bases between. Germline V gives CDR1 SEHNR, CDR2 FQNEAQ (reference sequence). The CDR3 sequence is 14 residues long. The CDR3 DNA reads TGTGCCAGCAGCCCCAGTATCGGGGGCTATGGCTACACCTTC. Amino acid sequence: CASSPSIGGYGYTF.

This clonotype was counted a few times. The chain joins TRBV10-3 to TRBJ1-5; D ambiguous. Trimming took off 8 bases at V and 0 bases at J, with 11 bases between the two ends. Germline values: CDR1 ENHRY, CDR2 SYGVKD. The CDR3 consists of 14 residues. The CDR3 coding sequence is TGTGCCATCGCGAACGATTATAGCAATCAGCCCCAGCATTTT. Its translation is CAIANDYSNQPQHF.

This clonotype has at least ten counts. This rearrangement joins TRBV6-1 to TRBJ2-1, with 9 bases aligning to TRBD2. The trim removed 6 bases at V and 7 bases at J, leaving 10 bases unmatched. Germline V CDR1 and CDR2: MNHNS, SASEGT. The length of the CDR3 is 15 residues. CDR3 amino acids: CASSAGTSNRNEQFF. As DNA, the CDR3 is TGTGCCAGCAGCGCCGGGACTAGCAACCGGAATGAGCAGTTCTTC.

This chain links TRBV7-2 with TRBJ2-1; a possible D gene is TRBD1 (5 bases). The CDR3 loop spans 14 amino acids. Germline V gives CDR1 SGHTA, CDR2 FQGNSA. The germline V and J ends were trimmed by 3 bases and 3 bases, with 9 bases remaining between them. CDR3: CASSFDSSYNEQFF. The DNA for the CDR3 is TGTGCCAGCAGCTTTGACAGTAGCTACAATGAGCAGTTCTTC.